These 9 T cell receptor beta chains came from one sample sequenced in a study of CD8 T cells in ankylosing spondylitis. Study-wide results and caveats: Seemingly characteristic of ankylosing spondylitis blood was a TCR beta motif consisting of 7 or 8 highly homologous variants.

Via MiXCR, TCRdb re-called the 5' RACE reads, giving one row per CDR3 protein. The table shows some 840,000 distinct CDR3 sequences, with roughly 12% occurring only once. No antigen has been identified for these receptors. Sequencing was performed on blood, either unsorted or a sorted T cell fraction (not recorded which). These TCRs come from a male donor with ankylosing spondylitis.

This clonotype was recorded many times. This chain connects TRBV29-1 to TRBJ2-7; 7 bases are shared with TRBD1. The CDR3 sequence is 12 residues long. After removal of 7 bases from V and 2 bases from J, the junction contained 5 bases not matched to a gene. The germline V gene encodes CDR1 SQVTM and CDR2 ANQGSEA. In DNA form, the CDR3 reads TGCAGCGCGGGACAGAGAACCTACGAGCAGTACTTC. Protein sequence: CSAGQRTYEQYF.

CDR3 protein: CASSPERSGRGAYEQYF. CDR3 DNA sequence: TGTGCCAGCAGCCCCGAACGTAGCGGGAGGGGAGCCTACGAGCAGTACTTC. The rearrangement joins TRBV3-1 to TRBJ2-7; 11 bases map to TRBD2. J gave up 2 bases and V 4 bases, and 10 bases lay outside the gene matches. The length of the CDR3 is 17 residues. Germline CDR1 reads LGHDT; CDR2 reads YNNKEL (reference sequence).

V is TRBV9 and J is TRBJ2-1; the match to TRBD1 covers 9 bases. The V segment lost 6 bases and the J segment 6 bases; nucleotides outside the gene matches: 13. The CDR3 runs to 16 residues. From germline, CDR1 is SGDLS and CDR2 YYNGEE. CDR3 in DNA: TGTGCCAGCAAGCCGTACGGACAGGGGTCTCTCAATGAGCAGTTCTTC. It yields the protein CASKPYGQGSLNEQFF.

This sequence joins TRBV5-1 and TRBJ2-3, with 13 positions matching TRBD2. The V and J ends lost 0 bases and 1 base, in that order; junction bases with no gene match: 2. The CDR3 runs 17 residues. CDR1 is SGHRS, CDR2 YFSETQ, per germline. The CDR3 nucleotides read TGCGCCAGCAGCTTGGGAGGACTAGCGGGAGGCACAGATACGCAGTATTTT. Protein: CASSLGGLAGGTDTQYF.

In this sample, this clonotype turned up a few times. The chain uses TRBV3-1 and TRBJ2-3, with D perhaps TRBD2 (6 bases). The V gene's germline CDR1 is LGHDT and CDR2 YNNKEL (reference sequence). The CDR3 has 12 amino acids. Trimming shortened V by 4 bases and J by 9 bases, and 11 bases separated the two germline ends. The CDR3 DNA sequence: TGTGCCAGCAGCCCACGTGGAGGGACGCAGTATTTT. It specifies CASSPRGGTQYF.

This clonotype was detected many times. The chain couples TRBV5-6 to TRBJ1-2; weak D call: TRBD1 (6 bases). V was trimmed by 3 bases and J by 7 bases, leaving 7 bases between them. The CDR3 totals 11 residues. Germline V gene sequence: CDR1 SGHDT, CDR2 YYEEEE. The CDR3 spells CASSSGAGYTF. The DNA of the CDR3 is TGTGCCAGCAGCTCAGGGGCTGGCTACACCTTC.

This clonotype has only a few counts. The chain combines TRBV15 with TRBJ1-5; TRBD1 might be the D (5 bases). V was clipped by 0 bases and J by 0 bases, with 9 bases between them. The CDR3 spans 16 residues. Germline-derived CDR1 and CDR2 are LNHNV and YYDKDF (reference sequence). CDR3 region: CATSRDYRGSNQPQHF. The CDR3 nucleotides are TGTGCCACCAGCAGAGATTATAGGGGTAGCAATCAGCCCCAGCATTTT. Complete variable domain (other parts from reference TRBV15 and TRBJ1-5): DAMVIQNPRYQVTQFGKPVTLSCSQTLNHNVMYWYQQKSSQAPKLLFHYYDKDFNNEADTPDNFQSRRPNTSFCFLDIRSPGLGDTAMYLCATSRDYRGSNQPQHFGDGTRLSIL.

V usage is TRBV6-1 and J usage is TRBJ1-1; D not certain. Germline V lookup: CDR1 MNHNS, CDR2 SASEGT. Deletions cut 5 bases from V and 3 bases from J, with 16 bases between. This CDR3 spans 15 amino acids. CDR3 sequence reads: CASSRPFLPDTEAFF. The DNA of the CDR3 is TGTGCCAGCAGTCGACCGTTCCTTCCGGACACTGAAGCTTTCTTT.

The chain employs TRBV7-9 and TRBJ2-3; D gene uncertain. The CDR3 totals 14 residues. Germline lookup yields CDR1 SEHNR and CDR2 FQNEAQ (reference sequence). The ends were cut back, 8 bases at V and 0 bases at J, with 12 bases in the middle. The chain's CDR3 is CASHFGPSTDTQYF. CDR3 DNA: TGTGCCAGCCATTTTGGACCCAGCACAGATACGCAGTATTTT.